The 17 T cell receptor beta chains given below trace back to one sample, sequenced in a study of blood T cell repertoires in COVID-19. Produced via immunoSEQ multiplex PCR; TCRdb's table is partial and in-frame only. Among 150,000 to 160,000 clones listed, roughly 80% were seen once. The specimen sequenced was peripheral blood. The receptors were gathered from a woman in her sixties with acute or convalescent COVID-19.

V gene TRBV5-1 combines with J gene TRBJ2-4; 8 bases line up with TRBD1. Unmatched junction bases numbered 1, after V lost 7 bases and J lost 4 bases. CDR3 size: 12 residues. Looked up from germline, CDR1 is SGHRS and CDR2 is YFSETQ. CDR3 sequence (DNA): TGCGCCAGCCAGGGGGCGAAAAACATTCAGTACTTC. Its protein is CASQGAKNIQYF.

About this clone: The same CDR3 can be traced to other DNA sequences in this sample. V usage is TRBV27 and J usage is TRBJ1-6; D not resolved. The CDR3 consists of 12 residues. V lost 5 bases and J lost 4, with 3 bases in between. Germline V gene sequence: CDR1 MNHEY, CDR2 SMNVEV (reference sequence). The CDR3 region is CASSLYNSPLHF. The CDR3 DNA is TGTGCCAGCAGTCTATATAATTCACCCCTCCACTTT.

The V call is TRBV15, the J call TRBJ2-1; D is uncertain. Per the germline V gene, CDR1 is LNHNV and CDR2 is YYDKDF (reference sequence). This CDR3 region has 15 residues. The V gene lost 1 base and the J gene lost 6 bases, with 13 bases spanning the gap. This CDR3 is CATSRVASLGNEQFF. In DNA, the CDR3 is TGTGCCACCAGCAGAGTGGCTAGTCTCGGCAATGAGCAGTTCTTC.

Only one count was recorded for this clone. The V call is TRBV11-2, the J call TRBJ2-7; 9 nucleotides align to TRBD2. The CDR3 covers 15 residues. Germline CDR1 and CDR2: SGHAT and FQNNGV. J lost 3 bases, V lost 5 bases, and 8 bases had no gene match. The CDR3: CASSPPGGGVYEQYF. DNA of the CDR3: TGTGCCAGCAGCCCACCGGGCGGGGGGGTCTACGAGCAGTACTTC.

The chain couples TRBV19 to TRBJ2-2; D remains unclear. V was clipped by 10 bases and J by 0 bases, with 12 bases between them. CDR3 length: 14 amino acids. CDR1 is LNHDA, CDR2 SQIVND, per germline (reference sequence). CDR3 sequence (DNA): TGTGCCACTCAACGCCCGGCGAACACCGGGGAGCTGTTTTTT. Its translation: CATQRPANTGELFF.

The chain links TRBV7-8 to TRBJ2-7, with D unclear. The germline V and J ends were trimmed by 4 bases and 9 bases, with 19 bases remaining between them. Germline-derived CDR1 and CDR2 are SGHVS and FQNEAQ. The CDR3 spans 14 residues. CDR3 loop: CASSSIQGATRQYF. The CDR3 DNA reads TGTGCCAGCAGCTCGATACAAGGAGCTACGAGGCAGTACTTC. Looking up the rest from reference TRBV7-8 and TRBJ2-7 gives the full variable domain: GAGVSQSPRYKVAKRGQDVALRCDPISGHVSLFWYQQALGQGPEFLTYFQNEAQLDKSGLPSDRFFAERPEGSVSTLKIQRTQQEDSAVYLCASSSIQGATRQYFGPGTRLTVT.

The J gene is TRBJ1-2, the V gene TRBV2; TRBD1 matches 9 bases. The CDR3 runs 13 residues. The trim removed 9 bases at V and 3 bases at J, leaving 5 bases unmatched. Germline values: CDR1 SNHLY, CDR2 FYNNEI. CDR3 region: CARQGARDYGYTF. The CDR3 DNA reads TGTGCCAGACAGGGGGCGAGGGACTATGGCTACACCTTC.

CDR3 DNA sequence: TGTGCCAGCAGTCAAACCGGGACTAGAACTACGCAGTATTTT. Translation gives CASSQTGTRTTQYF. The rearrangement links TRBV27 to TRBJ2-3; 8 bases line up with TRBD2. Germline trimming cut 5 bases from V and 8 bases from J; bases unmatched to any gene: 9. Germline V gene lookup returns CDR1 MNHEY and CDR2 SMNVEV (reference sequence). The CDR3 runs 14 residues.

This chain connects TRBV6-6 to TRBJ2-7; D is possibly TRBD2 (5 bases). V was shortened by 6 bases and J by 4 bases, with 13 bases between the two germline ends. Germline V gives CDR1 MNHNY, CDR2 SVGAGI (reference sequence). CDR3 length equals 13 residues. The CDR3 DNA reads as TGTGCCAGCAGCATCGACTACTTATACGAGCAGTACGTC. This codes for CASSIDYLYEQYV.

Of note for this clone: The germline gene is not matched at one end of the junction; a read error may be the cause. The J gene is TRBJ1-5, the V gene TRBV7-2, with TRBD1 identical over 7 bases. Germline loops: CDR1 SGHTA, CDR2 FQGNSA. The CDR3 runs 13 residues. The CDR3 reads CASSRGNTGEVYF. CDR3 nucleotide sequence: TGTGCCAGCAGCCGGGGGAACACAGGGGAGGTTTATTTT. Filled out from reference TRBV7-2 and TRBJ1-5, the complete variable domain reads GAGVSQSPSNKVTEKGKDVELRCDPISGHTALYWYRQSLGQGLEFLIYFQGNSAPDKSGLPSDRFSAERTGGSVSTLTIQRTQQEDSAVYLCASSRGNTGEVYFGDGTRLSIL.

In regard to this clone: Different DNA sequences within this sample yield the same CDR3. CDR3 nucleotide sequence: TGTGCCAGCAGCTTGCAGGGGGCGAACTATGGCTACACCTTC. Translating it yields CASSLQGANYGYTF. This chain joins TRBV5-6 and TRBJ1-2, with 8 positions matching TRBD1. This CDR3 region has 14 residues. CDR1 SGHDT and CDR2 YYEEEE come from the germline V gene. V shed 1 base, J shed 2 bases, and the junction held 1 base outside the gene matches.

The V gene is TRBV19, the J gene TRBJ1-5; perhaps TRBD1 as D (6 bases). The germline CDR1 and CDR2 sequences are LNHDA and SQIVND (reference sequence). This CDR3 contains 13 residues. The ends were cut back, 7 bases at V and 7 bases at J, with 14 bases in the middle. CDR3 region: CASTQRGNQPQHF. In DNA form, the CDR3 reads TGTGCCAGTACTCAGAGGGGGAACCAGCCCCAGCATTTT.

The genes are TRBV19 and TRBJ1-2, with 8 bases matching TRBD1. V shed 3 bases and J 4 bases; nucleotides not matched to a gene: 7. The germline CDR1 and CDR2 sequences are LNHDA and SQIVND (reference sequence). The CDR3 extends over 15 amino acids. The chain's CDR3 is CASSIDRGGIYGYTF. In nucleotides, the CDR3 is TGTGCCAGTAGTATCGACAGGGGAGGCATCTATGGCTACACCTTC.

The chain joins TRBV18 to TRBJ2-7; D remains ambiguous. Germline CDR1 KGHSH, CDR2 LQKENI. Trimming stripped 4 bases from V and 2 bases from J, with 9 bases between. This CDR3 contains 13 residues. CDR3 amino acids: CASSRDITYEQYV. CDR3 DNA: TGTGCCAGCTCACGCGATATCACCTACGAGCAGTACGTC.

The V gene is TRBV7-9, the J gene TRBJ1-2, with 8 bases fitting TRBD1. CDR1 is SEHNR and CDR2 is FQNEAQ in the germline V gene (reference sequence). The CDR3 has 16 residues. V shed 5 bases, J shed 5 bases, and the junction held 13 bases outside the gene matches. CDR3 region: CASSGIGGQDRYGYTF. CDR3 in DNA: TGTGCCAGCAGCGGCATAGGGGGACAGGATAGATATGGCTACACCTTC. The entire variable domain, with the rest obtained from reference TRBV7-9 and TRBJ1-2, is as follows: DTGVSQNPRHKITKRGQNVTFRCDPISEHNRLYWYRQTLGQGPEFLTYFQNEAQLEKSRLLSDRFSAERPKGSFSTLEIQRTEQGDSAMYLCASSGIGGQDRYGYTFGSGTRLTVV.

V usage is TRBV6-1 and J usage is TRBJ2-1; D not resolved. CDR1 MNHNS and CDR2 SASEGT come from the germline V gene. This CDR3 comprises 15 residues. Deletions cut 3 bases from V and 2 bases from J, with 11 bases between. CDR3 sequence reads: CASSDRRHAYNEQFF. CDR3 DNA: TGTGCCAGCAGTGATCGGCGGCATGCCTACAATGAGCAGTTCTTC.

V gene TRBV4-1 combines with J gene TRBJ1-1; D not resolved. Germline V gene lookup returns CDR1 MGHRA and CDR2 YSYEKL. CDR3 length: 16 amino acids. V lost 0 bases, J lost 4 bases, and 15 bases lay in between. The CDR3 bases are TGCGCCAGCAGCCAAGAGGGCGGTCGGAGGAGCACTGAAGCTTTCTTT. This encodes CASSQEGGRRSTEAFF.